This TCR beta chain came from a study of glioma-infiltrating T cells. Study-wide results and caveats: Non-neoplastic patients had below-expected tissue-blood divergence, while all gliomas exceeded expectation.

This CDR3 is built from 17 residues. Germline CDR1 reads DFQATT; CDR2 reads SNEGSKA (reference sequence). Amplification of TCR alpha and beta CDR3 regions from RNA used iRepertoire nested multiplex PCR. TCRdb used MiXCR to reprocess the multiplex PCR reads, holding one entry per CDR3 protein. The sample gives fewer than 200,000 distinct CDR3 sequences, around 45% of which show up once; roughly 5.2% is in the top ten. A word on this clonotype: What it recognizes is unknown. The junction and the germline gene differ at one end; a read error may be behind it.

J is TRBJ2-3 and V is TRBV20-1, with D perhaps matching TRBD2 (7 bases). The clonotype comes from a human donor with low-grade glioma or glioblastoma, undergoing nonglioma brain surgery, or in good health (not recorded which). The sequencing input was glioma tissue, nonneoplastic brain tissue, or PBMCs (not recorded which). The CDR3 reads CSATPGGAGQTTDTQYF. The CDR3 DNA reads TGCAGTGCTACCCCGGGCGGAGCGGGACAAACCACAGATACGCAATATTTT.